The entry below gives a single T cell receptor beta chain sequence along with its context. The data originate from a study of T cell repertoires in cytomegalovirus infection. For the study at large: Public TCR beta signature analysis indicated the presence of both CMV infection and matching HLA type.

TCRdb reanalysed the reads using MiXCR and keeps one entry per CDR3 protein. The table has fewer than 550,000 distinct CDR3 sequences, under 40% seen once. The CDR3 is 15 residues long. Trimming cost V 7 bases and J 1 base; bases outside gene matches: 9. CDR1 and CDR2 (germline): MNHNS, SASEGT. This rearrangement joins TRBV6-1 to TRBJ2-7, with 8 nucleotides matching TRBD1. Sequencing was performed on PBMCs. The clonotype comes from a human donor in good health (CMV status not recorded). Some clones in this sample may be carry-over from other donors' samples. CDR3 sequence reads: CASTNGQGRSYEQYF. CDR3 bases: TGTGCCAGCACCAACGGACAGGGACGGTCCTACGAGCAGTACTTC.